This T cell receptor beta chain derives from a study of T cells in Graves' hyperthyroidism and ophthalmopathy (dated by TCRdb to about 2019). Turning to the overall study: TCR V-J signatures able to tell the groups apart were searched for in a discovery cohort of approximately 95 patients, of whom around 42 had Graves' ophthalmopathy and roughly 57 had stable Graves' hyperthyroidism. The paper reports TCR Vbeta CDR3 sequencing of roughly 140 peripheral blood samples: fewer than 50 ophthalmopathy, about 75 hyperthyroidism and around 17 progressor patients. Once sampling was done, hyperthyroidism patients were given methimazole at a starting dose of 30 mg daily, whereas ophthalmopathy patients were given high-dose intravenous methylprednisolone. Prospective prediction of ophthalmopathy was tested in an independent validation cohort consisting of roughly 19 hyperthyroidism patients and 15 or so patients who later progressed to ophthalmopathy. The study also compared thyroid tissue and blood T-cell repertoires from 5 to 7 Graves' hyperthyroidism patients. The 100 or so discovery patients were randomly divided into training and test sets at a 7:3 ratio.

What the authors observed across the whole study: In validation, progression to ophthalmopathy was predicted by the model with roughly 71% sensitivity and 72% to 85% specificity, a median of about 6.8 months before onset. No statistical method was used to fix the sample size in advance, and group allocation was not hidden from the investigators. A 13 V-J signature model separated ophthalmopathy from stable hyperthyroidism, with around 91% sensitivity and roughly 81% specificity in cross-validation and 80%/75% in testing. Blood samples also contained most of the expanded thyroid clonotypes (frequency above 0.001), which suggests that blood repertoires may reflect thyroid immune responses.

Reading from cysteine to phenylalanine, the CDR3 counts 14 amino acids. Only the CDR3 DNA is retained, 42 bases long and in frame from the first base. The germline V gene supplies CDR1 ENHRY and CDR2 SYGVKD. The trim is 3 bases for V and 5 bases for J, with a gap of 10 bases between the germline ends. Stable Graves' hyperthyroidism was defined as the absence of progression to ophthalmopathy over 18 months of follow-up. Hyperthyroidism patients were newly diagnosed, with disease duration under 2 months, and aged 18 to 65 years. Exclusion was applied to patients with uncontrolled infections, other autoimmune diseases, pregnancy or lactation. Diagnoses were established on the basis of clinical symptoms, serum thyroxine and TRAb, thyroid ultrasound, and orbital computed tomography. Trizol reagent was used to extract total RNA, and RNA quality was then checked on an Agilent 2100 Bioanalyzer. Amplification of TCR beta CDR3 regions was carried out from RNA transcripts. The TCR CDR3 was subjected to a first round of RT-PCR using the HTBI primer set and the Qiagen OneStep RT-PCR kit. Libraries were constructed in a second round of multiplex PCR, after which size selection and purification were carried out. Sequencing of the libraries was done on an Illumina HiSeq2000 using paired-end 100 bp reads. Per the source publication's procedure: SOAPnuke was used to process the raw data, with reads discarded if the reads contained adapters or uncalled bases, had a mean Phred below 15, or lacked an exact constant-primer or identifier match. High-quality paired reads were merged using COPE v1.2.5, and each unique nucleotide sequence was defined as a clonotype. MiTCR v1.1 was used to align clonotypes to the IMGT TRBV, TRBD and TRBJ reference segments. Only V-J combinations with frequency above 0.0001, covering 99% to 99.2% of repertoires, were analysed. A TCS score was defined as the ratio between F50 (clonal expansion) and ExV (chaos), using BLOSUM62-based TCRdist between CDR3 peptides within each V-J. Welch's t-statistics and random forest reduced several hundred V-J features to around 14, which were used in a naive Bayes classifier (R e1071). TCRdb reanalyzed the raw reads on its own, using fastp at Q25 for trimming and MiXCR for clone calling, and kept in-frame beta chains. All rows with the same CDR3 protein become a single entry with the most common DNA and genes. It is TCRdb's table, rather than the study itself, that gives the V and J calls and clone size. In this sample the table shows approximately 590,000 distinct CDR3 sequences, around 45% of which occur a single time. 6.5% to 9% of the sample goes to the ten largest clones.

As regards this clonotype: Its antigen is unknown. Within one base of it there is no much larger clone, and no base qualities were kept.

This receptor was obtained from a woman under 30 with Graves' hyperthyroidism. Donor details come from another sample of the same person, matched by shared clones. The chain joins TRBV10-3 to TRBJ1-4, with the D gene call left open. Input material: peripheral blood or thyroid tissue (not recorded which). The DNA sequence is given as TGTGCCATCAGTGACCCGGCAGAGAATGAAAAACTGTTTTTT. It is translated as CAISDPAENEKLFF.